This TCR beta chain was recovered during a study of blood T cells in healthy people across ages. Study-wide findings and caveats: Naive and antigen-experienced cells were not separated, limiting conclusive comparison.

Notes on this clonotype: The antigen remains undetermined.

A minimum of 6 million PBMCs was isolated per sample. Germline values: CDR1 MGHRA, CDR2 YSYEKL. This CDR3 has 16 residues. The J segment lost 5 bases and the V segment lost 1 base, leaving 10 bases of the junction unmatched. With a J-beta primer mix and a sample-barcoded 5' primer, a second PCR ran about 6 to 11 cycles. TCRdb reanalysed the 5' RACE reads using MiXCR and keeps one entry per CDR3 protein. This table holds about 800,000 distinct CDR3 sequences, around 25% found once. These data also formed part of another study, on T cells of mothers and their children.

The J gene is TRBJ2-7, the V gene TRBV4-1, with TRBD1 matching 8 bases. The TCR sequence derives from a boy aged 5-17 years in good health. Specimen: blood. The CDR3 region has the DNA TGCGCCAGCAGCCAAGGCGAGGACAGGGCTTCCAACGAGCAGTACTTC. It is translated as CASSQGEDRASNEQYF.